This TCR beta chain emerged from a study of blood T cells in healthy people across ages (dated by TCRdb to 2014 to 2015). Turning to the overall study: In model experiments, template switching captured roughly one uniquely barcoded TCR beta cDNA molecule for every two T cells. The donors were divided into four age groups: young (average approximately 16 years), middle-aged (almost 40), aged (approximately 62) and long-lived (about 80). To track age-related changes in TCR beta repertoire diversity, the study relied on deep sequencing normalized with unique cDNA molecular identifiers. Using the same blood draw, the study looked at two additional independent replicas of 1 million unique cDNA reads for two donors, one aged 18 to 30 and the other aged 80 or older. Study-wide conclusions, independent of this receptor: Since profiling was done on bulk unsorted PBMCs, naive and antigen-experienced compartments could not be conclusively compared. Estimates of total diversity from one million sequenced T cells were regarded as lower bounds and underestimates. Compared with the aged group, more naive CD4+ T cells, fewer expanded clones and increased TCR diversity were shown by the long-lived group, suggesting age selection. As age increased, observed TCR beta diversity per million T cells dropped in a roughly linear way, and a significant reduction was already evident by age roughly 40. The percentage of naive T cells measured by flow cytometry correlated strongly with observed TCR beta diversity. Donor CMV infection status was unknown, potentially confounding age-related changes in expanded clonotypes.

Worth noting for this clonotype: This clone's antigen is unknown. Base quality data are lacking; no much larger clone is found one base away.

The library came from 5' RACE. The sequencer was an Illumina HiSeq 2500. A second PCR of 7 to 11 cycles was performed with a sample-barcoded 5' primer and a J-beta primer mix. A unique molecular identifier was introduced onto each TCR beta cDNA molecule by a template-switch 5' adaptor carrying 12 random nucleotides. At least 2.5 million CDR3-containing paired-end reads were obtained from each sample. The Mint cDNA synthesis kit, primed by a TRBC-specific oligonucleotide, was used to synthesize first-strand cDNA from all RNA. Following uracil-DNA glycosylase treatment, all cDNA underwent a first 18-cycle PCR with the universal primers M1SS and BC2_uni_R. In the authors' own workflow: For normalization, 1 million high-quality reads, each with a distinct molecular identifier, were randomly selected from each sample. Reads with shared molecular identifiers were discarded instead of being binned into consensus sequences. MiTCR, run with a Q25 quality threshold and the strictest error-elimination algorithm, handled CDR3 identification, clonotype clustering and error correction. A nonparametric unseen species model with Euler transformation was used to estimate a lower bound on total TCR beta diversity. The public reads were reprocessed in TCRdb via fastp at Q25 and MiXCR, keeping in-frame beta chains. Each entry merges the rows of one CDR3 protein and shows their most common DNA and genes. The V and J calls here are based on TCRdb, not the publication. The sample data list hundreds of thousands of distinct CDR3 sequences, and approximately 25% of these were observed just once. The ten biggest clones cover 8% to 10% of the sample.

The donors were some 39 Caucasian individuals from Russia, aged roughly 6 to 100 years, who were systemically healthy. Roughly 10 milliliters of peripheral blood were collected from each donor into EDTA-treated Vacutainer tubes. Ficoll-Paque density-gradient centrifugation was used to isolate PBMCs, with at least 6 million per sample. Trizol reagent was used to extract total RNA from the PBMCs, yielding at least 5.5 micrograms per sample. Naive CD45RAhigh/CD27high T cell percentages were measured by flow cytometry on a PBMC aliquot from every donor. A distance of 11 bases separates the germline ends of V and J, which lose 5 bases and 1 base respectively. CDR3 length: 13 amino acids, cysteine to phenylalanine. The CDR3 DNA has 39 bases and is translated from base 1. CDR1 is given as SQVTM and CDR2 as ANQGSEA, both from the germline V gene. These data are also associated with another study on T cells of mothers and their children. Reported in the second study: The donors were nine systemically healthy Caucasian individuals, made up of three mothers and their six children. cDNA synthesis consumed the entire amount of extracted RNA, loaded at 1.5 ug RNA in each 15 ul reaction. Sample barcodes and 2-4 random nucleotides were added via the M1S primer in the second PCR. Each mother yielded over 10 million TCR beta CDR3 reads and each child 2.5 million to 3 million reads. Thymic selection similarly shapes TCR recombination output in related and unrelated pairs, with minor effect from inherited differences. Normalized repertoire overlap was always found to be slightly, but never significantly, higher in related mother-child pairs than in unrelated mother-child pairs. No persistent microchimeric T cell clones were found, with a detection sensitivity of 85 to 100 clones per million clonotypes. In the study, deep NGS was used to compare the TCR beta repertoires of mothers and children, and features distinguishing related mother-child pairs from unrelated individuals were sought. On average, the children were about 10 +/- 4 years old, while the mothers were about 38 +/- 4 years old. After adapter ligation was performed with NEBNext reagents, the libraries were sequenced on an Illumina HiSeq 2000 with 100+100 nt paired-end reads. To prevent cross-contamination, the mother and child libraries were prepared one month apart and sequenced in separate runs. Between roughly 500,000 and 2,000,000 distinct TCR beta clonotypes were identified per donor. Naive TCR beta clonotypes were estimated from low-frequency clonotypes matched to each donor's FACS-determined naive share, without sorting.

The V and J genes are TRBV29-1 and TRBJ1-1; the D gene is possibly TRBD1, with 5 bases matching. This receptor was obtained from a boy younger than 18 in good health. Material for sequencing was blood. Here the CDR3 is given as CSVTGGGNTEAFF. The bases read TGCAGCGTTACGGGGGGAGGGAACACTGAAGCTTTCTTT.